These 25 T cell receptor beta chains originate from one sample sequenced in a study of T cells after yellow fever vaccination. TCRdb analysed the 5' RACE reads with MiXCR anew, one entry per CDR3 protein. The data hold around 500,000 distinct CDR3 sequences, with 20% to 25% observed a single time. The material sequenced was PBMCs, taken approximately 22 days after the first yellow fever vaccination. These receptors came from a man in his late teens or twenties who received the YFV17D yellow fever vaccine.

This clonotype was found many times. The rearrangement links TRBV27 to TRBJ1-1; D ambiguous. From germline, CDR1 is MNHEY and CDR2 SMNVEV (reference sequence). This CDR3 region has 13 residues. V was pared by 5 bases and J by 6 bases, with 13 bases between. CDR3 bases: TGTGCCAGCAGTACCGCGAGGACTTCTGAAGCTTTCTTT. Translating gives CASSTARTSEAFF.

In this sample, this clonotype turned up a few times. The chain recombines TRBV5-5 with TRBJ2-7; D gene uncertain. V shed 4 bases and J shed 7 bases, with 21 bases lying between them. CDR3 length: 15 amino acids. Per germline, CDR1 SGHKS and CDR2 YYEKEE (reference sequence). CDR3 in amino acids: CASSPRHLQVREQYF. CDR3 sequence (DNA): TGTGCCAGCAGCCCTCGACATCTTCAGGTGCGGGAGCAGTACTTC.

This clonotype was detected only a few times. The J gene is TRBJ2-3, the V gene TRBV12-3 or TRBV12-4, with TRBD2 identical over 8 bases. The CDR3 is made up of 13 amino acids. With V trimmed by 8 bases and J by 8 bases, 9 bases remained unmatched. The CDR3 sequence: CASLSPGGATQYF. CDR3 bases: TGTGCCAGCCTGAGCCCGGGGGGGGCTACGCAGTATTTT.

This chain links TRBV30 with TRBJ1-3, with unresolved D. Germline CDR1 reads GTSNPN; CDR2 reads SVGIG (reference sequence). V dropped 3 bases and J dropped 3 bases, with 6 bases sitting between them. CDR3 length: 12 amino acids. The CDR3: CAWRTSGNTIYF. CDR3 in DNA: TGTGCCTGGAGAACGAGTGGAAACACCATATATTTT.

V usage is TRBV15 and J usage is TRBJ2-7, with TRBD1 as a possible D gene (6 bases). Trimming pared 2 bases from V and 2 bases from J, leaving 13 bases between. Germline CDR1 is LNHNV and CDR2 is YYDKDF (reference sequence). The CDR3 covers 15 residues. The DNA for the CDR3 is TGTGCCACCAGCAGACCGGACAGAGACCCCTACGAGCAGTACTTC. The encoded protein is CATSRPDRDPYEQYF. The whole variable domain, remainder taken from reference TRBV15 and TRBJ2-7, is DAMVIQNPRYQVTQFGKPVTLSCSQTLNHNVMYWYQQKSSQAPKLLFHYYDKDFNNEADTPDNFQSRRPNTSFCFLDIRSPGLGDTAMYLCATSRPDRDPYEQYFGPGTRLTVT.

In DNA, the CDR3 is TGTGCCAGCTCACCGCAACCTAACAGTCCTAGCACAGATACGCAGTATTTT. Translated, it gives CASSPQPNSPSTDTQYF. The V call is TRBV18, the J call TRBJ2-3; D call uncertain. Trimming removed 3 bases at V and 0 bases at J, with 16 bases between. The CDR3 covers 17 residues. Per germline, CDR1 KGHSH and CDR2 LQKENI.

CDR3 DNA sequence: TGTGCCAGCAGCTTGTTGGGCCCTAGCCCGGGTGATTTCTTT. Its protein product is CASSLLGPSPGDFF. The chain couples TRBV5-6 to TRBJ1-1; D remains unclear. Germline CDR1 is SGHDT and CDR2 is YYEEEE. Trimming cost V 1 base and J 13 bases, with 20 bases left between them. This CDR3 has 14 amino acids.

The sample holds a few counts of this clonotype. The chain has TRBV5-1 and TRBJ2-5, with TRBD2 matching over 8 bases. Trimming at V came to 4 bases and at J to 3 bases, leaving 8 bases not matched to a gene. CDR1 and CDR2 from the germline V gene are SGHRS and YFSETQ. CDR3 length: 15 amino acids. CDR3 loop: CASSAQGSGEETQYF. The CDR3 nucleotides read TGCGCCAGCAGCGCACAAGGTAGCGGGGAAGAGACCCAGTACTTC.

This clonotype was counted ten times or more. The chain combines TRBV20-1 with TRBJ2-1, with 9 positions matching TRBD2. V trimming: 1 base; J trimming: 4 bases; junction bases outside the gene matches: 2. Per the germline V gene, CDR1 is DFQATT and CDR2 is SNEGSKA (reference sequence). This CDR3 is built from 14 residues. CDR3 bases: TGCAGTGCTAGAGGACTAGCGGAATACAATGAGCAGTTCTTC. Residues: CSARGLAEYNEQFF.

This CDR3 is CASSEVDSGGDTQYF. The CDR3 DNA sequence: TGTGCCAGCAGTGAAGTGGATAGCGGGGGCGATACGCAGTATTTT. The chain recombines TRBV2 with TRBJ2-3, with 9 bases that match TRBD2. CDR3 size: 15 residues. Unmatched junction bases numbered 5, after V lost 1 base and J lost 6 bases. In germline, CDR1 is SNHLY, CDR2 FYNNEI.

This rearrangement joins TRBV5-6 to TRBJ2-3; D tentatively reads TRBD1 or TRBD2 (5 bases each). Trimming removed 4 bases from V and 2 bases from J, with 8 bases in between. This CDR3 is built from 13 residues. CDR1 is SGHDT and CDR2 is YYEEEE in the germline V gene. The CDR3 protein is CASSTGTTDTQYF. CDR3 nucleotides: TGTGCCAGCAGCACCGGGACCACAGATACGCAGTATTTT. The full variable domain, its missing parts supplied by reference TRBV5-6 and TRBJ2-3, is DAGVTQSPTHLIKTRGQQVTLRCSPKSGHDTVSWYQQALGQGPQFIFQYYEEEERQRGNFPDRFSGHQFPNYSSELNVNALLLGDSALYLCASSTGTTDTQYFGPGTRLTVL.

The chain links TRBV12-3 or TRBV12-4 to TRBJ1-1, with D maybe TRBD1 (6 bases). The CDR3 is 14 amino acids. Deletions cut 6 bases from V and 1 base from J, with 12 bases between. The CDR3 sequence: CASRGTRTNTEAFF. The CDR3 region has the DNA TGTGCCAGCAGGGGGACAAGAACGAACACTGAAGCTTTCTTT.

On this clonotype: One junction end does not reproduce the germline sequence, and a read error may be involved. The genes are TRBV6-1 and TRBJ2-3; 12 nucleotides agree with TRBD2. This CDR3 has 13 residues. Looked up from germline, CDR1 is MNHNS and CDR2 is SASEGT. CDR3 region: CTTSGGYLDTQYF. The DNA for the CDR3 is TGCACTACTAGCGGGGGGTATTTAGATACGCAGTATTTT.

This clonotype was detected only a few times. J is TRBJ2-7 and V is TRBV29-1, with TRBD2 identical over 10 bases. CDR3 length: 13 amino acids. After removal of 4 bases from V and 6 bases from J, the junction contained 6 bases not matched to a gene. Germline V gene lookup returns CDR1 SQVTM and CDR2 ANQGSEA. CDR3 residues: CSVGSGGAGEQYF. CDR3 nucleotide sequence: TGCAGCGTTGGGAGCGGGGGGGCCGGCGAGCAGTACTTC.

The chain combines TRBV4-3 with TRBJ2-1; maybe TRBD1 (6 bases). Deletions cut 0 bases from V and 1 base from J, with 7 bases between. Per the germline V gene, CDR1 is LGHNA and CDR2 is YSLEER. CDR3 length equals 15 residues. The CDR3 DNA sequence: TGCGCCAGCAGCCAAGAGGGGGCGTCCTACAATGAGCAGTTCTTC. This encodes CASSQEGASYNEQFF.

The chain couples TRBV5-1 to TRBJ1-1; no definite D call. Trimming removed 3 bases at V and 1 base at J, with 7 bases between. Germline V gene lookup returns CDR1 SGHRS and CDR2 YFSETQ. The CDR3 runs 13 residues. The CDR3 DNA reads TGCGCCAGCAGCTATGCCCGGAACACTGAAGCTTTCTTT. Its translation is CASSYARNTEAFF.

This chain links TRBV9 with TRBJ2-5, with 7 bases matching TRBD2. With V trimmed by 4 bases and J by 4 bases, 13 bases remained unmatched. From germline, CDR1 is SGDLS and CDR2 YYNGEE. The CDR3 runs 16 residues. Here the CDR3 reads CASSLGPGGGAETQYF. CDR3 nucleotide sequence: TGTGCCAGCAGCCTCGGACCGGGGGGAGGGGCAGAGACCCAGTACTTC.

V is TRBV6-1 and J is TRBJ1-5, with D perhaps TRBD1 (5 bases). The CDR3 is 18 amino acids. The V gene lost 1 base and the J gene lost 4 bases, with 20 bases spanning the gap. Germline CDR1 reads MNHNS; CDR2 reads SASEGT. The CDR3, as DNA: TGTGCCAGCAGTGAAGTATTGGCAGGGAGGCTTGGGAATCAGCCCCAGCATTTT. Translation: CASSEVLAGRLGNQPQHF.

This clonotype has just a few counts. Here the CDR3 DNA reads TGTGCCAGCAGCTTCAATAGCGGGGTAAATGAGCAGTTCTTC. The encoded protein is CASSFNSGVNEQFF. The chain links TRBV11-2 to TRBJ2-1, with 8 bases identical to TRBD2. V was clipped by 3 bases and J by 7 bases; unmatched bases: 5. This CDR3 has 14 amino acids. Germline V lookup: CDR1 SGHAT, CDR2 FQNNGV.

V gene TRBV7-3 combines with J gene TRBJ1-6, with a weak D call TRBD1 (6 bases). The germline CDR1 and CDR2 sequences are SGHTA and FQGTGA. The CDR3 sequence is 16 residues long. Trimming took 2 bases from V and 9 from J, leaving 17 bases between them. DNA for the CDR3: TGTGCCAGCAGCTTACGGGGCAGGGGATTGGGTTCACCCCTCCACTTT. Translation gives CASSLRGRGLGSPLHF.

This clonotype was picked up a small number of times. The chain has TRBV28 and TRBJ1-2; a weak D match, TRBD1 (6 bases). This CDR3 comprises 12 residues. The V end lost 3 bases, the J end lost 8 bases, and 10 bases lay between the germline ends. Germline loops: CDR1 MDHEN, CDR2 SYDVKM. DNA of the CDR3: TGTGCCAGCAGTTTTCAGGGGCAGGGCTACACCTTC. Its translation: CASSFQGQGYTF.

This clonotype was recorded a few times. V gene TRBV20-1 combines with J gene TRBJ2-7; 8 bases are a match to TRBD1. CDR1 is DFQATT and CDR2 is SNEGSKA in the germline V gene (reference sequence). The V gene end was trimmed by 5 bases and the J gene end by 4 bases; junction bases not matched to a gene: 13. CDR3 length: 15 amino acids. In nucleotides, the CDR3 is TGCAGTGCTGATGGACAGGGACCTCCGTGTTACGAGCAGTACTTC. Translation: CSADGQGPPCYEQYF.

This clonotype was counted a few times. This chain links TRBV9 with TRBJ1-2, with D unresolved. CDR1 is SGDLS, CDR2 YYNGEE, per germline. V shed 4 bases and J shed 3 bases, with 16 bases lying between them. This CDR3 is 15 amino acids long. The CDR3 DNA follows: TGTGCCAGCAGCCCCCAACCAGGAGGCGACTATGGCTACACCTTC. The encoded protein is CASSPQPGGDYGYTF.

The V and J genes are TRBV4-3 and TRBJ1-6; D uncertain. Germline V CDR1 and CDR2: LGHNA, YSLEER. The CDR3 has 14 amino acids. Trimming cost V 4 bases and J 0 bases, with 4 bases left between them. CDR3 residues: CASSRSSYNSPLHF. CDR3 DNA sequence: TGCGCCAGCAGCCGCAGCTCCTATAATTCACCCCTCCACTTT.

This clonotype was found a few times. This rearrangement joins TRBV6-2 or TRBV6-3 to TRBJ2-2, with a tentative D call TRBD1 (6 bases). V dropped 6 bases and J dropped 5 bases, with 13 bases sitting between them. Germline V CDR1 and CDR2: MNHEY, SVGEGT. This CDR3 contains 14 residues. DNA for the CDR3: TGTGCCAGCAGCCGCGGACAGTATACCGGGGAGCTGTTTTTT. It specifies CASSRGQYTGELFF.